Presented here are 27 T cell receptor beta chains from one specimen sequenced in a study of T-cell memory formation after mild COVID-19. TCRdb processed the 5' RACE reads anew with MiXCR; each CDR3 protein has one entry. The sample lists about 180,000 distinct CDR3 sequences, roughly 17% occurring once. The specimen was PBMCs or a T cell subset sorted from them (not recorded which). The receptors were sampled from an adult woman who had mild COVID-19 (a few samples of this study predate the infection). Cell type and time point are not known.

This clonotype showed up many times. The rearrangement joins TRBV11-2 to TRBJ2-1, with TRBD1 as a possible D gene (5 bases). Germline lookup yields CDR1 SGHAT and CDR2 FQNNGV. Between the trimmed V and J ends, which lost 3 bases and 6 bases, there was a span of 15 bases. This CDR3 has 15 amino acids. CDR3 region: CASSFTMGLRNEQFF. As DNA, the CDR3 is TGTGCCAGCAGCTTCACAATGGGGCTTCGCAATGAGCAGTTCTTC.

This clonotype was detected a few times. The V and J genes are TRBV7-6 and TRBJ2-3; no reliable D call. Looked up from germline, CDR1 is SGHVS and CDR2 is FNYEAQ. The CDR3 consists of 11 residues. The ends were cut back, 2 bases at V and 6 bases at J, with 3 bases in the middle. The CDR3 region is CASSLKDTQYF. Written as DNA, the CDR3 is TGTGCCAGCAGCTTAAAGGATACGCAGTATTTT.

This clonotype was seen only a few times. The rearrangement joins TRBV24-1 to TRBJ2-2; D possibly uses TRBD1 or TRBD2 (6 bases each). Germline V gene data show CDR1 as KGHDR and CDR2 as SFDVKD. V gave up 4 bases and J gave up 4 bases, with 15 bases separating them. This CDR3 region has 16 residues. The CDR3 spells CATSDSRLGGTGELFF. CDR3 coding DNA: TGTGCCACCAGTGACTCGCGACTAGGGGGCACCGGGGAGCTGTTTTTT.

The chain uses TRBV2 and TRBJ2-2; 7 bases line up with TRBD1. In germline, CDR1 is SNHLY, CDR2 FYNNEI. Losses at the gene ends were 3 bases for V and 9 bases for J; bases not matched to a gene: 7. The CDR3 has 14 amino acids. The CDR3 DNA follows: TGTGCCAGCAGTGACGGTTTAGGGGGCCGGGAGCTGTTTTTT. Translation gives CASSDGLGGRELFF. The whole variable domain, remainder taken from reference TRBV2 and TRBJ2-2, is EPEVTQTPSHQVTQMGQEVILRCVPISNHLYFYWYRQILGQKVEFLVSFYNNEISEKSEIFDDQFSVERPDGSNFTLKIRSTKLEDSAMYFCASSDGLGGRELFFGEGSRLTVL.

A few counts support this clonotype. This sequence joins TRBV4-1 and TRBJ2-2; tentatively, D is TRBD1 (5 bases). CDR1 MGHRA and CDR2 YSYEKL come from the germline V gene. Deletions cut 1 base from V and 3 bases from J, with 9 bases between. The CDR3 runs 15 residues. In nucleotides, the CDR3 is TGCGCCAGCAGCCAAGGGGGCAGGGACACCGGGGAGCTGTTTTTT. As protein: CASSQGGRDTGELFF.

The chain is built from TRBV9 and TRBJ2-2; 10 bases are shared with TRBD2. The CDR3 is made up of 18 amino acids. V lost 0 bases, J lost 4 bases, and 9 bases stayed unmatched. Germline CDR1 is SGDLS and CDR2 is YYNGEE. The CDR3 DNA reads TGTGCCAGCAGCGTAGTCCTAGCGGGAGAGTTTGGCACCGGGGAGCTGTTTTTT. Translation gives CASSVVLAGEFGTGELFF.

This clonotype came up many times. The chain joins TRBV7-3 to TRBJ2-1; tentative D call: TRBD2 (6 bases). V was clipped by 5 bases and J by 6 bases, with 11 bases between them. There are 13 residues in the CDR3. Germline assignment: CDR1 SGHTA and CDR2 FQGTGA. The CDR3 is CASSPGTSNEQFF. Written as DNA, the CDR3 is TGTGCCAGCAGCCCCGGGACTTCCAATGAGCAGTTCTTC.

This clonotype was seen a few times. J is TRBJ2-7 and V is TRBV18; D may be TRBD1 or TRBD2 (6 bases each). V shed 5 bases and J shed 7 bases, with 18 bases lying between them. Per germline, CDR1 KGHSH and CDR2 LQKENI. The CDR3 loop spans 14 amino acids. As DNA, the CDR3 is TGTGCCAGCTCATCGCTACAGGGAGGATGGGAGCAGTACTTC. Protein sequence: CASSSLQGGWEQYF. The full variable domain, rest sourced from reference TRBV18 and TRBJ2-7, is NAGVMQNPRHLVRRRGQEARLRCSPMKGHSHVYWYRQLPEEGLKFMVYLQKENIIDESGMPKERFSAEFPKEGPSILRIQQVVRGDSAAYFCASSSLQGGWEQYFGPGTRLTVT.

This chain connects TRBV5-1 to TRBJ2-7, with D perhaps matching TRBD1 or TRBD2 (5 bases each). The CDR3 runs 14 residues. The germline V and J ends were trimmed by 3 bases and 0 bases, with 10 bases remaining between them. Germline V gene sequence: CDR1 SGHRS, CDR2 YFSETQ. The CDR3 reads CASSSGPRSYEQYF. For the CDR3, the DNA is TGCGCCAGCAGCTCGGGACCCCGCTCCTACGAGCAGTACTTC.

The chain is built from TRBV20-1 and TRBJ1-4; 7 bases are shared with TRBD1. Trimming cost V 4 bases and J 10 bases; bases outside gene matches: 12. This CDR3 contains 14 residues. Germline CDR1 reads DFQATT; CDR2 reads SNEGSKA (reference sequence). The CDR3: CSANRGSPSGKLFF. In nucleotides, the CDR3 is TGCAGTGCTAACAGGGGTTCTCCGAGTGGAAAACTGTTTTTT.

This rearrangement joins TRBV14 to TRBJ2-5; TRBD2 agrees at 12 bases. Germline CDR1 SGHDN, CDR2 FVKESK. The CDR3 consists of 19 residues. V lost 0 bases and J lost 0; bases outside the gene matches: 8. CDR3: CASSQEPPGLAGNQETQYF. The CDR3 region has the DNA TGTGCCAGCAGCCAAGAGCCCCCCGGACTAGCGGGGAACCAAGAGACCCAGTACTTC.

This clonotype turned up a few times. The chain has TRBV12-3 or TRBV12-4 and TRBJ2-7, with a possible D match to TRBD2 (6 bases). This CDR3 is 13 amino acids long. The ends were cut back, 0 bases at V and 6 bases at J, with 9 bases in the middle. The CDR3: CASSLAGTVEQYF. For the CDR3, the DNA is TGTGCCAGCAGTTTAGCGGGGACTGTCGAGCAGTACTTC.

The rearrangement joins TRBV20-1 to TRBJ1-5, with D maybe TRBD1 (6 bases). The CDR3 covers 13 residues. CDR1 and CDR2 (germline): DFQATT, SNEGSKA (reference sequence). V shed 3 bases and J shed 7 bases, with 13 bases lying between them. The CDR3: CSARPRGGQPQHF. CDR3 in DNA: TGCAGTGCTAGGCCCAGGGGAGGACAGCCCCAGCATTTT.

The gene calls are TRBV5-6 and TRBJ1-2, with D unresolved. With 4 bases removed from V and 7 bases from J, the gap between germline ends came to 20 bases. CDR3 length: 15 amino acids. Germline lookup yields CDR1 SGHDT and CDR2 YYEEEE. CDR3 sequence (DNA): TGTGCCAGCAGCAGTTCCGGGAACCCAAGAAGTGGCTACACCTTC. Residues: CASSSSGNPRSGYTF.

This clonotype was seen only a few times. This chain links TRBV6-5 with TRBJ2-7; 9 bases line up with TRBD1. CDR3 length: 15 residues. The germline V gene encodes CDR1 MNHEY and CDR2 SVGAGI. The V gene end was trimmed by 5 bases and the J gene end by 6 bases; junction bases not matched to a gene: 11. The CDR3 reads CASSLPGTGISEQYF. CDR3 bases: TGTGCCAGCAGTCTACCCGGGACAGGGATTTCCGAGCAGTACTTC.

The rearrangement uses TRBV24-1 and TRBJ2-2; D uncertain. Germline loops: CDR1 KGHDR, CDR2 SFDVKD. With 1 base removed from V and 1 base from J, the gap between germline ends came to 6 bases. CDR3 length: 15 residues. The CDR3 DNA is TGTGCCACCAGTGATTTTAGGCGGAACACCGGGGAGCTGTTTTTT. Its translation: CATSDFRRNTGELFF.

The sample holds a few counts of this clonotype. The chain has TRBV7-2 and TRBJ2-1; 10 positions agree with TRBD2. Germline V gene lookup returns CDR1 SGHTA and CDR2 FQGNSA. The CDR3 is 15 amino acids. The J segment lost 4 bases and the V segment lost 4 bases, leaving 4 bases of the junction unmatched. For the CDR3, the DNA is TGTGCCAGCAGCTCCCAGCGGGGGGGTTACAATGAGCAGTTCTTC. Its translation: CASSSQRGGYNEQFF.

The CDR3, as DNA: TGTGCCAGCAGTTTGGGCAGGGGGCTCTCTGGAAACACCATATATTTT. Translating gives CASSLGRGLSGNTIYF. The genes are TRBV12-3 or TRBV12-4 and TRBJ1-3; 8 bases align to TRBD1. The CDR3 loop spans 16 amino acids. Germline trimming cut 3 bases from V and 0 bases from J; bases unmatched to any gene: 4.

The chain employs TRBV6-6 and TRBJ2-7, with 8 positions matching TRBD2. V was clipped by 0 bases and J by 6 bases; unmatched bases: 13. The CDR3 runs 17 residues. Per germline, CDR1 MNHNY and CDR2 SVGAGI (reference sequence). The chain's CDR3 is CASSYSRGPRGGIEQYF. The CDR3 DNA follows: TGTGCCAGCAGTTACTCGAGAGGCCCCCGGGGGGGGATCGAGCAGTACTTC.

This clonotype appeared many times. This rearrangement joins TRBV20-1 to TRBJ2-7; 8 bases line up with TRBD2. This CDR3 is 12 amino acids long. J was trimmed by 9 bases and V by 6 bases; bases with no gene match: 10. CDR1 is DFQATT and CDR2 is SNEGSKA in the germline V gene (reference sequence). The CDR3 coding sequence is TGCAGTGCCCCGGGAGCGGGGGTGGGGCAGTACTTC. This encodes CSAPGAGVGQYF.

The chain joins TRBV20-1 to TRBJ1-2; 9 positions match TRBD1. This CDR3 region has 14 residues. Germline V gene lookup returns CDR1 DFQATT and CDR2 SNEGSKA (reference sequence). The ends lost 6 bases at V and 5 bases at J; junction bases unmatched: 10. The CDR3 protein is CSASQGAQGYGYTF. DNA of the CDR3: TGCAGTGCATCACAGGGGGCGCAAGGGTATGGCTACACCTTC.

This clonotype was recorded only once. This sequence joins TRBV20-1 and TRBJ2-1; TRBD2 matches at 9 bases. Germline CDR1 is DFQATT and CDR2 is SNEGSKA (reference sequence). Trimming cost V 3 bases and J 1 base; bases outside gene matches: 13. The CDR3 runs to 18 residues. The CDR3 spells CSASGVQQRGVSYNEQFF. The DNA for the CDR3 is TGCAGTGCTAGTGGCGTTCAACAGCGGGGGGTTTCCTACAATGAGCAGTTCTTC.

This clonotype was observed a few times. V gene TRBV5-1 combines with J gene TRBJ2-5; the match to TRBD2 covers 7 bases. This CDR3 is built from 17 residues. With V trimmed by 0 bases and J by 5 bases, 13 bases remained unmatched. Looked up from germline, CDR1 is SGHRS and CDR2 is YFSETQ. CDR3 amino acids: CASSLGASGSPGETQYF. The CDR3 region has the DNA TGCGCCAGCAGCTTGGGGGCTAGCGGATCTCCTGGGGAGACCCAGTACTTC.

V is TRBV11-3 and J is TRBJ2-1; 14 bases fit TRBD2. Germline-derived CDR1 and CDR2 are SGHNT and YENEEA. The length of the CDR3 is 18 residues. V was pared by 0 bases and J by 9 bases, with 10 bases of the junction left unmatched. In DNA, the CDR3 is TGTGCCAGCAGCTTAGATCCCGGGACTAGCGGGAGAATCGGTGAGCAGTTCTTC. Its protein product is CASSLDPGTSGRIGEQFF.

This CDR3 is CASSPRRGGDEQYF. The CDR3 DNA sequence: TGTGCCAGCTCACCCCGGCGGGGCGGGGACGAGCAGTACTTC. This chain connects TRBV18 to TRBJ2-7; a possible D gene is TRBD2 (6 bases). Germline lookup yields CDR1 KGHSH and CDR2 LQKENI. V lost 3 bases to trimming and J lost 5 bases, with 14 bases between them. The CDR3 is 14 residues long. Supplemented by reference TRBV18 and TRBJ2-7, the full variable domain reads NAGVMQNPRHLVRRRGQEARLRCSPMKGHSHVYWYRQLPEEGLKFMVYLQKENIIDESGMPKERFSAEFPKEGPSILRIQQVVRGDSAAYFCASSPRRGGDEQYFGPGTRLTVT.

This clonotype was seen only a few times. V and J are TRBV20-1 and TRBJ1-5; weak D call: TRBD1 (5 bases). Trimming removed 0 bases at V and 0 bases at J, with 12 bases between. The germline CDR1 and CDR2 sequences are DFQATT and SNEGSKA (reference sequence). The CDR3 spans 16 residues. The CDR3 DNA reads as TGCAGTGCTAGAGATGGGGGAGTCTATAGCAATCAGCCCCAGCATTTT. Encoded protein: CSARDGGVYSNQPQHF.

A few counts support this clonotype. The CDR3 loop reads CSVLLAGAHEQYF. The CDR3, as DNA: TGCAGCGTTCTTCTAGCGGGAGCTCACGAGCAGTACTTC. The chain joins TRBV29-1 to TRBJ2-7; 10 positions match TRBD2. J lost 5 bases, V lost 5 bases, and 6 bases had no gene match. The germline gives CDR1 SQVTM, CDR2 ANQGSEA. CDR3 length: 13 residues.